The clone carrying this T cell receptor beta chain has only a few counts. Its specificity is not known. The table came from immunoSEQ multiplex PCR; TCRdb's copy has only in-frame clones and leaves some out. In the table there are tens of thousands of clones, about two thirds of which are singletons. This sample is drawn from a study of vaccination effects on CD4 cells after COVID-19. Study context: A couple of convalescent pre-vaccine samples were taken 142 and 148 days post-diagnosis. Study observations and caveats: By a late point after vaccination, infection- and vaccine-induced clones had shrunk markedly through clonal contraction.

After expansion with viral peptide pools in the ViraFEST assay, antigen-specific CD4+ T cells were sequenced. Following an approximately 9-day culture, CD4+ T cells were purified. The person acquired a PCR-confirmed SARS-CoV-2 infection between March and December 2020. Each culture well received roughly 1.9 million PBMC. These cells were then cultured in IMDM with 7.5 to 10 IU/ml IL-2 and about 9.4 ug/ml peptides. Replacing half the medium with IL-2 medium was done on days 3 and 7. The TCR sequence derives from a human donor who had a prior SARS-CoV-2 infection. Sequenced here: CD4+ T cells from PBMCs cultured with HCoV-NL63 spike peptides, sampled before COVID-19 vaccination.

CDR3 loop: CASSLDLAGTSREQYF. DNA of the CDR3: TGTGCCAGCAGCTTAGATTTGGCGGGGACGAGCCGCGAGCAGTACTTC. This chain uses TRBV7-9 with TRBJ2-7, with D possibly matching TRBD2 (6 bases). Deletions cut 1 base from V and 6 bases from J, with 19 bases between. CDR3 length: 16 amino acids. Germline V gene sequence: CDR1 SEHNR, CDR2 FQNEAQ (reference sequence).